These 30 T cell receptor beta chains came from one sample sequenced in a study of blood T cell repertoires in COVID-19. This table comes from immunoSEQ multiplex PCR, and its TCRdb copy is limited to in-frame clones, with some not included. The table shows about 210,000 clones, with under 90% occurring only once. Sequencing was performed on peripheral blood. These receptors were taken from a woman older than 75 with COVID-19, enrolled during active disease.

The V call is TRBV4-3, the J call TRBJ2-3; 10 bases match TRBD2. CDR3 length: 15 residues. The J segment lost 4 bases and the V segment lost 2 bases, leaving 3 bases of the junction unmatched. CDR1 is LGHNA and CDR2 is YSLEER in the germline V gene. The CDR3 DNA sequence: TGCGCCAGCAGCCAACTAGCGGGGGAGGCAGATACGCAGTATTTT. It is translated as CASSQLAGEADTQYF.

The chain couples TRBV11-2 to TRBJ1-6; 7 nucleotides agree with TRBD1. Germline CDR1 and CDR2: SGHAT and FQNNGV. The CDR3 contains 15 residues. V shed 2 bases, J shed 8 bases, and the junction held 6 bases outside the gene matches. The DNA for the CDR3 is TGTGCCAGCAGCTTATGGGGGACAGAGGATTCACCCCTCCACTTT. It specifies CASSLWGTEDSPLHF.

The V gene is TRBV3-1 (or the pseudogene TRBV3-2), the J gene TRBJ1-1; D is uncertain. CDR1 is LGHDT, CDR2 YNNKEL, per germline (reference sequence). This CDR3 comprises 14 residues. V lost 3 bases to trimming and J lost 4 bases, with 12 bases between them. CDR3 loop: CASSHSSQFTEAFF. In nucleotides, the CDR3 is TGTGCCAGCAGCCATTCTTCTCAGTTCACTGAAGCTTTCTTT.

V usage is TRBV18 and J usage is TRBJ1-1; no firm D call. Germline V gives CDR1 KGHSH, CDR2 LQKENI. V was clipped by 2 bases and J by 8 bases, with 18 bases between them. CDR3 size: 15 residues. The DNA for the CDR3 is TGTGCCAGCTCACCAATTAAGGGAGCTTGGGCGGAAGCTTTCTTT. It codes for CASSPIKGAWAEAFF. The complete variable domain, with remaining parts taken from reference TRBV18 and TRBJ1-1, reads NAGVMQNPRHLVRRRGQEARLRCSPMKGHSHVYWYRQLPEEGLKFMVYLQKENIIDESGMPKERFSAEFPKEGPSILRIQQVVRGDSAAYFCASSPIKGAWAEAFFGQGTRLTVV.

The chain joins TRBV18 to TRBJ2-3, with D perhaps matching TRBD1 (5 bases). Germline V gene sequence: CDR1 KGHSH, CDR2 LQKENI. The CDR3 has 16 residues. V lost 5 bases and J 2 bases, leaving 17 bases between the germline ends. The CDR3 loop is CASSRVYTGDTDTQYF. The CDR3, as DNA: TGTGCCAGCTCAAGAGTTTATACAGGAGACACAGATACGCAGTATTTT.

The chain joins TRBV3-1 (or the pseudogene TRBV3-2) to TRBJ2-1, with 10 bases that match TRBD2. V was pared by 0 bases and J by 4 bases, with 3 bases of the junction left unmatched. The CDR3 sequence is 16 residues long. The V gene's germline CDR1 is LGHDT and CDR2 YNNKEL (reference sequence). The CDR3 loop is CASSQDGAGGYNEQFF. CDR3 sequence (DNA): TGTGCCAGCAGCCAAGACGGAGCGGGGGGGTACAATGAGCAGTTCTTC.

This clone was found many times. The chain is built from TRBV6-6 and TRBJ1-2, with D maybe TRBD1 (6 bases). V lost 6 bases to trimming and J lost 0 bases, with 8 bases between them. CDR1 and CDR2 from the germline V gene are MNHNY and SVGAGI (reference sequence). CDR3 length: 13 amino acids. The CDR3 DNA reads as TGTGCCAGCAGCCCAGGGGCTAACTATGGCTACACCTTC. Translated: CASSPGANYGYTF.

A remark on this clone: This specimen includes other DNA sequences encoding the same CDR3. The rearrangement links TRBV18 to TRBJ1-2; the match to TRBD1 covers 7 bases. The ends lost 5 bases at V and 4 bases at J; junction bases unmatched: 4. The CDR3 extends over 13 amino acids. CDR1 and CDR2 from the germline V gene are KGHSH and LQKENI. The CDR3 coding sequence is TGTGCCAGCTCAACAACAGGGGTCTATGGCTACACCTTC. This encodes CASSTTGVYGYTF.

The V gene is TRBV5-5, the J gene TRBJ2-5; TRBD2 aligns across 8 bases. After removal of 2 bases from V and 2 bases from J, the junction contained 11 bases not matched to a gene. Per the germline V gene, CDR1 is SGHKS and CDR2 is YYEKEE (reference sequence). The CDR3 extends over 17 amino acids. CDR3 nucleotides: TGTGCCAGCAGCTTATCTGGCGGGGGGCCAATTCAAGAGACCCAGTACTTC. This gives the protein CASSLSGGGPIQETQYF.

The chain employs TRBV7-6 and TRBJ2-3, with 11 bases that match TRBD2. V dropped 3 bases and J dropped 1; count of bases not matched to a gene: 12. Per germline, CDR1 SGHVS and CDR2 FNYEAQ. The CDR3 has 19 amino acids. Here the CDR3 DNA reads TGTGCCAGCAGCTTCCCCTCTAGCGGGGGGACTGGAGGCACAGATACGCAGTATTTT. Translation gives CASSFPSSGGTGGTDTQYF.

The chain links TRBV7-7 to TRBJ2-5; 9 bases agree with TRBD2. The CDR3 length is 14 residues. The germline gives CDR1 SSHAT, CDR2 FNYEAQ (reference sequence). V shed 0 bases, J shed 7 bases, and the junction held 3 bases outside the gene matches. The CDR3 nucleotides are TGTGCCAGCAGCTTAGCGACTAGCGGCTCGACCCAGTACTTC. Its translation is CASSLATSGSTQYF.

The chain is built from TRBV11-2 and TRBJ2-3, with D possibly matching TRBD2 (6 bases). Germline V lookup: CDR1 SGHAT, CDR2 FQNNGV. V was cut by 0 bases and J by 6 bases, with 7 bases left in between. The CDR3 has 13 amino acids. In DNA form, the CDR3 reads TGTGCCAGCAGCTTAGACCGGGGGGATACGCAGTATTTT. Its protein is CASSLDRGDTQYF.

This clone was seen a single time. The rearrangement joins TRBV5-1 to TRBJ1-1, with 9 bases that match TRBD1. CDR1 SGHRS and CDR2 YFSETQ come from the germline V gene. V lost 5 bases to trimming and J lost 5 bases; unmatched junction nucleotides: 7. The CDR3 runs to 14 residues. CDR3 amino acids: CASSRTGAGTEAFF. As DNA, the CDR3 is TGCGCCAGCAGTCGGACAGGGGCCGGGACTGAAGCTTTCTTT.

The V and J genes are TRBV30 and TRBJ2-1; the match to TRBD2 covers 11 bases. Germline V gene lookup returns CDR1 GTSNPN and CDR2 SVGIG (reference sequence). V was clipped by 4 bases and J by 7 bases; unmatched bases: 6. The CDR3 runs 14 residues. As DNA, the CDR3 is TGTGCCTGGACCCTAGCGGGGGGAAGTAATGAGCAGTTCTTC. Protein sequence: CAWTLAGGSNEQFF.

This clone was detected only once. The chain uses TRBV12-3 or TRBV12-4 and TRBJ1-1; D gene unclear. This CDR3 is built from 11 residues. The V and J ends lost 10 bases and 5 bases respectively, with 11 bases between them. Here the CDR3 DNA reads TGTGCCAACTCGCGGGAAACTGAAGCTTTCTTT. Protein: CANSRETEAFF.

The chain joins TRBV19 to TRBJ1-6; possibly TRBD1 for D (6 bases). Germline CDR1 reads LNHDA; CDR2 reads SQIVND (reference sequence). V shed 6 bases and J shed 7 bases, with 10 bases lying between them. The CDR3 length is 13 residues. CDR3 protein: CASRGGGNSPLHF. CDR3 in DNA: TGTGCCAGTAGAGGCGGGGGCAATTCACCCCTCCACTTT.

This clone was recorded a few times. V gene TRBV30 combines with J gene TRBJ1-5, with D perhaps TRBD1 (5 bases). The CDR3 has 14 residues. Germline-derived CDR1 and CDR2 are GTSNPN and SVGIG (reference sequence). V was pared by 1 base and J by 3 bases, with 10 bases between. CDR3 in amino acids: CAWSGEGDNQPQHF. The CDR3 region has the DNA TGTGCCTGGAGTGGCGAAGGGGACAATCAGCCCCAGCATTTT. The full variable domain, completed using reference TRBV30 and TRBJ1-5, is SQTIHQWPATLVQPVGSPLSLECTVEGTSNPNLYWYRQAAGRGLQLLFYSVGIGQISSEVPQNLSASRPQDRQFILSSKKLLLSDSGFYLCAWSGEGDNQPQHFGDGTRLSIL.

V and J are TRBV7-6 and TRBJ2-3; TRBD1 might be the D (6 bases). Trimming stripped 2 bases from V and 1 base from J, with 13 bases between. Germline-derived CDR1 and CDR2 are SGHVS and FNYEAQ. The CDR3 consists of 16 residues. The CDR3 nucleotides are TGTGCCAGCAGCTTACTCCTGGGGGCCGGCACAGATACGCAGTATTTT. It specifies CASSLLLGAGTDTQYF.

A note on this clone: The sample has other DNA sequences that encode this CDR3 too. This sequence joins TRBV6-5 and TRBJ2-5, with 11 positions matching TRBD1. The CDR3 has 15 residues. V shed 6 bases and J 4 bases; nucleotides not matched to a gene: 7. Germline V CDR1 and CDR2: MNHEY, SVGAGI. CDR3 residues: CASSSPGQGGETQYF. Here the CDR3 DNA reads TGTGCCAGCAGCTCTCCGGGACAGGGGGGAGAGACCCAGTACTTC.

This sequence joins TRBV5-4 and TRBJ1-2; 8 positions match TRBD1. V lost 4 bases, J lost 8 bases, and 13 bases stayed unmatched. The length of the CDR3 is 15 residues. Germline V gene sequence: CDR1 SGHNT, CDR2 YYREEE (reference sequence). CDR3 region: CASSPPPTGARGYTF. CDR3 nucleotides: TGTGCCAGCAGCCCCCCCCCGACAGGGGCAAGAGGCTACACCTTC.

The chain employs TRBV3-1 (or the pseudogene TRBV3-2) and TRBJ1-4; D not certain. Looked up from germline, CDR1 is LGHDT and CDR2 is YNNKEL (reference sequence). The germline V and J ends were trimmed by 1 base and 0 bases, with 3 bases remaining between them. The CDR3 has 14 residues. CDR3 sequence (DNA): TGTGCCAGCAGCCAAGGAGCAACTAATGAAAAACTGTTTTTT. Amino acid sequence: CASSQGATNEKLFF.

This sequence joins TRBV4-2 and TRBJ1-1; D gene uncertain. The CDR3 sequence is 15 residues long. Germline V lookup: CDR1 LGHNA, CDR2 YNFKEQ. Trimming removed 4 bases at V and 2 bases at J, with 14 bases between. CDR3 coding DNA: TGTGCCAGCAGCCTTGGCGGACGGGAAAACACTGAAGCTTTCTTT. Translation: CASSLGGRENTEAFF.

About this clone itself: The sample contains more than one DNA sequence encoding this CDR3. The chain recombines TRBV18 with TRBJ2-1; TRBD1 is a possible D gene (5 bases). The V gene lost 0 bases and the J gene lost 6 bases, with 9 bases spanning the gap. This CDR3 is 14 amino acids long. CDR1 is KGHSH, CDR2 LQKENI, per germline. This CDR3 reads CASSPPGQINEQFF. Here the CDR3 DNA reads TGTGCCAGCTCACCACCGGGGCAAATCAATGAGCAGTTCTTC.

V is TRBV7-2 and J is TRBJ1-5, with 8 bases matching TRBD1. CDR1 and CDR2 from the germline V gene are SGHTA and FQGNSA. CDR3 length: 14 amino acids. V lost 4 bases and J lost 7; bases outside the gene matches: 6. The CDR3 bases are TGTGCCAGCAGCTCAGGGGGCGTAAAACAGCCCCAGCATTTT. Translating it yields CASSSGGVKQPQHF.

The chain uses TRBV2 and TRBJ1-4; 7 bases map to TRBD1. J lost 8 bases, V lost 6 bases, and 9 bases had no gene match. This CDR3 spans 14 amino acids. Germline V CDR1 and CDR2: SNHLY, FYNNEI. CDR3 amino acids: CASSTGAGGEKLFF. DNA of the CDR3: TGTGCCAGCAGCACAGGGGCGGGGGGAGAAAAACTGTTTTTT.

DNA of the CDR3: TGTGCCAGCAGCGATAGCGGGACCACAGATACGCAGTATTTT. Encoded protein: CASSDSGTTDTQYF. The chain has TRBV9 and TRBJ2-3; 8 bases are a match to TRBD2. The CDR3 loop spans 14 amino acids. From germline, CDR1 is SGDLS and CDR2 YYNGEE. V shed 3 bases, J shed 2 bases, and the junction held 2 bases outside the gene matches.

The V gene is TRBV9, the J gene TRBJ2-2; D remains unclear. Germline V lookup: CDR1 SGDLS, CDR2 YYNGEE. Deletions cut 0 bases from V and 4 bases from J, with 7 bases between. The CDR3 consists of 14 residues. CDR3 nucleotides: TGTGCCAGCAGCGTAGGATTGGCCACCGGGGAGCTGTTTTTT. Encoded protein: CASSVGLATGELFF.

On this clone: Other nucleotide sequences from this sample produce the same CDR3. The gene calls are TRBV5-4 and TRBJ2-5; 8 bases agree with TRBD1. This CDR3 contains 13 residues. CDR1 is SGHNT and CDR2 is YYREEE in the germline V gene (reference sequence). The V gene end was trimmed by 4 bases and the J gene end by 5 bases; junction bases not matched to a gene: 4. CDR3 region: CASSLRGLETQYF. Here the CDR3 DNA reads TGTGCCAGCAGCCTCAGGGGGCTGGAGACCCAGTACTTC.

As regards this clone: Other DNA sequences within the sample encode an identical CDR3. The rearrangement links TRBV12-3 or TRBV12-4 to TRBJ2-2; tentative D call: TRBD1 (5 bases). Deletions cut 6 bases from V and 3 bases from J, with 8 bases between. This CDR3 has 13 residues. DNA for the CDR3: TGTGCCAGCAGCCTCAGGGACACCGGGGAGCTGTTTTTT. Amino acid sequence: CASSLRDTGELFF.

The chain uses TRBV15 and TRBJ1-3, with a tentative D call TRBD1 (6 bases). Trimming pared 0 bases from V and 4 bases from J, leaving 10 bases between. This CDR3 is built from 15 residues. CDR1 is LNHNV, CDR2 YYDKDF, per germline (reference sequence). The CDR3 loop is CATSRDQGPGNTIYF. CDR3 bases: TGTGCCACCAGCAGAGATCAGGGGCCAGGAAACACCATATATTTT. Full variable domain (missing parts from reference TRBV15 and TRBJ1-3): DAMVIQNPRYQVTQFGKPVTLSCSQTLNHNVMYWYQQKSSQAPKLLFHYYDKDFNNEADTPDNFQSRRPNTSFCFLDIRSPGLGDTAMYLCATSRDQGPGNTIYFGEGSWLTVV.